This TCR beta chain comes out of a study of CXCR3-negative and CXCR3-positive naive CD8 T cells. The libraries of TRB cDNA were constructed through 5' RACE using UMI labels. TCRdb reprocessed the 5' RACE reads and stores each CDR3 protein as one record, lacking DNA. Its table lists over 70,000 distinct CDR3 sequences. This CDR3 is 17 amino acids long. CDR1 and CDR2 (germline): SEHNR, FQNEAQ (reference sequence). Findings of the study overall: Diversity ran similarly high across both naive subsets but far lower in memory CD8+ cells. CXCR3-positive naive cells carried more hydrophobic TRB CDR3s than CXCR3-negative ones.

Naive CD8+ T cells showed CD45RO-CCR7+CD27+CD95-. As regards this clonotype: Its antigen is unidentified.

Material: naive CXCR3+ CD8+ T cells from blood. Subset specified: CD45RO-CCR7+CD27+CD95- naive CD8+ T cells expressing CXCR3 (TNR3+). This receptor was identified in a human donor in good health. Some clones in this sample may be carry-over from other donors' samples. The rearrangement joins TRBV7-9 to TRBJ2-1; TCRdb's D call of TRBD2 is untestable without DNA. CDR3 region: CASSLVGGLRSHNEQFF. Full variable domain (rest looked up from reference TRBV7-9 and TRBJ2-1): DTGVSQNPRHKITKRGQNVTFRCDPISEHNRLYWYRQTLGQGPEFLTYFQNEAQLEKSRLLSDRFSAERPKGSFSTLEIQRTEQGDSAMYLCASSLVGGLRSHNEQFFGPGTRLTVL.